One and the same sample provided the 19 T cell receptor beta chains below, sequenced in a study of T cells in Graves' hyperthyroidism and ophthalmopathy. What was amplified from RNA transcripts were TCR beta CDR3 regions. Primed by the HTBI set, a first-round RT-PCR was run on the TCR CDR3. TCRdb passed the multiplex PCR reads through MiXCR, listing each CDR3 protein once. Counted here are about 270,000 distinct CDR3 sequences, 22% occurring once; the ten biggest clones make up about 60%. The specimen was blood. All receptors derive from a man in his thirties or forties with Graves' ophthalmopathy.

In its sample, this clonotype was seen many times. The chain couples TRBV11-3 to TRBJ2-5; 10 bases agree with TRBD1. Germline V gene lookup returns CDR1 SGHNT and CDR2 YENEEA. V lost 1 base and J lost 2; bases outside the gene matches: 4. There are 16 residues in the CDR3. Here the CDR3 reads CASSLGDRGVQETQYF. DNA for the CDR3: TGTGCCAGCAGCTTAGGGGACAGGGGTGTACAAGAGACCCAGTACTTC.

This clonotype was detected many times. The chain has TRBV19 and TRBJ2-2, with 13 bases identical to TRBD2. The germline CDR1 and CDR2 sequences are LNHDA and SQIVND (reference sequence). V trimming: 3 bases; J trimming: 5 bases; junction bases outside the gene matches: 0. CDR3 size: 15 residues. CDR3 sequence: CASSMGLAGTGELFF. Here the CDR3 DNA reads TGTGCCAGTAGTATGGGACTAGCGGGGACCGGGGAGCTGTTTTTT.

This clonotype came up many times. This chain uses TRBV30 with TRBJ2-2; possible D gene TRBD1, 5 bases. The germline CDR1 and CDR2 sequences are GTSNPN and SVGIG (reference sequence). The CDR3 is made up of 14 amino acids. The V end was cut by 2 bases, the J end by 6 bases, with 13 bases between. The CDR3 DNA reads as TGTGCCTGGAGTACGGGTCAGGGTCCCGGGGAGCTGTTTTTT. Its translation is CAWSTGQGPGELFF.

V and J are TRBV12-3 or TRBV12-4 and TRBJ2-7; D remains unclear. The CDR3 runs to 13 residues. Trimming left V 6 bases short and J 3 bases short, with 12 bases between. The CDR3: CASRGSLIYEQYF. The CDR3 bases are TGTGCCAGCAGGGGCAGTTTAATCTACGAGCAGTACTTC.

This clonotype was counted many times. The CDR3 sequence: CASRTGQGAAATQETQYF. CDR3 coding DNA: TGTGCCAGCAGAACGGGACAGGGGGCTGCAGCGACCCAGGAGACCCAGTACTTC. The V call is TRBV7-8, the J call TRBJ2-5; TRBD1 aligns across 12 bases. Germline V gene data show CDR1 as SGHVS and CDR2 as FQNEAQ. Losses at the gene ends were 6 bases for V and 5 bases for J; bases not matched to a gene: 16. This CDR3 contains 18 residues.

This clonotype has a handful of counts. The rearrangement joins TRBV20-1 to TRBJ2-2; tentatively, D is TRBD1 or TRBD2 (5 bases each). Looked up from germline, CDR1 is DFQATT and CDR2 is SNEGSKA (reference sequence). The CDR3 runs to 13 residues. Trimming shortened V by 6 bases and J by 6 bases, and 14 bases separated the two germline ends. CDR3 nucleotides: TGCAGTGCCTTAGAAGAGGGGCCCGGGGAGCTGTTTTTT. This sequence encodes CSALEEGPGELFF.

In its sample, this clonotype was seen many times. This chain connects TRBV28 to TRBJ2-7; perhaps D is TRBD1 or TRBD2 (5 bases each). The ends were cut back, 5 bases at V and 7 bases at J, with 21 bases in the middle. Germline CDR1 and CDR2: MDHEN and SYDVKM. CDR3 length: 15 residues. CDR3 nucleotide sequence: TGTGCCAGCAGTGGCTCCGGGACGGGCCTTGGGGAGCAGTACTTC. This sequence encodes CASSGSGTGLGEQYF.

The chain recombines TRBV11-3 with TRBJ2-1; 12 bases are shared with TRBD2. Trimming cost V 0 bases and J 6 bases; bases outside gene matches: 6. Per germline, CDR1 SGHNT and CDR2 YENEEA. CDR3 size: 17 residues. The CDR3 spells CASSLDPILAGGNEQFF. The DNA for the CDR3 is TGTGCCAGCAGCTTAGATCCAATACTAGCGGGGGGCAATGAGCAGTTCTTC.

This clonotype was seen a handful of times. The chain links TRBV7-8 to TRBJ1-1, with D possibly matching TRBD1 (6 bases). The germline V gene has CDR1 SGHVS and CDR2 FQNEAQ. Between the trimmed V and J ends, which lost 1 base and 2 bases, there was a span of 14 bases. This CDR3 comprises 16 residues. The CDR3 protein is CASSLEPAGENTEAFF. In DNA, the CDR3 is TGTGCCAGCAGCTTAGAACCCGCAGGGGAAAACACTGAAGCTTTCTTT.

The CDR3 DNA reads TGTGCCAGCAGCTCCACTTACCGTACTAACACCGGGGAGCTGTTTTTT. This encodes CASSSTYRTNTGELFF. This chain joins TRBV7-9 and TRBJ2-2; D gene unclear. Looked up from germline, CDR1 is SEHNR and CDR2 is FQNEAQ (reference sequence). This CDR3 has 16 residues. Trimming took 4 bases from V and 2 from J, leaving 14 bases between them.

The sample holds a few counts of this clonotype. The CDR3 here is CASSVATGGSSYEQYF. The CDR3 region has the DNA TGTGCCAGCAGCGTAGCTACGGGCGGGAGCTCCTACGAGCAGTACTTC. The chain carries TRBV9 and TRBJ2-7, with 7 nucleotides matching TRBD2. The V gene's germline CDR1 is SGDLS and CDR2 YYNGEE. The CDR3 is 16 residues long. Trimming at V came to 0 bases and at J to 0 bases, leaving 6 bases not matched to a gene. Full variable domain (outside the CDR3, taken from reference TRBV9 and TRBJ2-7): DSGVTQTPKHLITATGQRVTLRCSPRSGDLSVYWYQQSLDQGLQFLIQYYNGEERAKGNILERFSAQQFPDLHSELNLSSLELGDSALYFCASSVATGGSSYEQYFGPGTRLTVT.

This chain uses TRBV12-3 or TRBV12-4 with TRBJ2-7; D is possibly TRBD2 (5 bases). The CDR3 covers 16 residues. Trimming stripped 6 bases from V and 1 base from J, with 19 bases between. The CDR3 DNA is TGTGCCAGCAGCCCCCGAGGAAGGGAGTGGTCCTACGAGCAGTACTTC. Translating gives CASSPRGREWSYEQYF.

This clonotype was detected ten times or more. The rearrangement uses TRBV18 and TRBJ1-1; the D is unclear. V was shortened by 3 bases and J by 1 base, with 9 bases between the two germline ends. Germline V CDR1 and CDR2: KGHSH, LQKENI. The CDR3 sequence is 14 residues long. This CDR3 reads CASSPIARNTEAFF. The CDR3 bases are TGTGCCAGCTCACCCATAGCCCGGAACACTGAAGCTTTCTTT.

This rearrangement joins TRBV7-6 to TRBJ2-3; 7 bases fit TRBD2. V lost 0 bases and J lost 2; bases outside the gene matches: 8. Germline V lookup: CDR1 SGHVS, CDR2 FNYEAQ. The CDR3 length is 17 residues. The CDR3: CASSLAGFAGVTDTQYF. Here the CDR3 DNA reads TGTGCCAGCAGCTTAGCGGGTTTCGCGGGAGTCACAGATACGCAGTATTTT.

This clonotype came up a few times. V is TRBV20-1 and J is TRBJ1-1, with a tentative D call TRBD1 (5 bases). This CDR3 is 14 amino acids long. Germline V gives CDR1 DFQATT, CDR2 SNEGSKA (reference sequence). The V end lost 2 bases, the J end lost 6 bases, and 16 bases lay between the germline ends. For the CDR3, the DNA is TGCAGTGCTAGATCCCGGGGGAGGGACGCTGAAGCTTTCTTT. This sequence encodes CSARSRGRDAEAFF.

The chain links TRBV27 to TRBJ1-2; weak D call: TRBD1 (6 bases). CDR1 and CDR2 from the germline V gene are MNHEY and SMNVEV (reference sequence). Trimming pared 6 bases from V and 2 bases from J, leaving 10 bases between. This CDR3 is built from 13 residues. The CDR3, as DNA: TGTGCCAGCAGCCGGGGGGGCAACTATGGCTACACCTTC. Translation: CASSRGGNYGYTF.

To note about this clonotype: This sequence may be a read error, since a much larger clone differs from it by one base. The chain combines TRBV28 with TRBJ1-2, with TRBD1 identical over 12 bases. The CDR3 is 15 amino acids. Looked up from germline, CDR1 is MDHEN and CDR2 is SYDVKM. The J segment lost 7 bases and the V segment lost 11 bases, leaving 14 bases of the junction unmatched. The CDR3 region is CAGNVPGQGAVGYTF. The CDR3 DNA is TGTGCCGGCAACGTACCGGGACAGGGGGCGGTTGGCTACACCTTC.

This clonotype was found many times. The chain is built from TRBV3-1 and TRBJ2-7; D is unresolved. CDR1 is LGHDT, CDR2 YNNKEL, per germline (reference sequence). The CDR3 runs 13 residues. V lost 6 bases and J lost 2, with 11 bases in between. CDR3 DNA sequence: TGTGCCAGCAGGCATGGCATCACCTACGAGCAGTACTTC. Amino acids: CASRHGITYEQYF.

The chain joins TRBV27 to TRBJ2-6; D remains ambiguous. The V gene's germline CDR1 is MNHEY and CDR2 SMNVEV (reference sequence). The ends were cut back, 5 bases at V and 2 bases at J, with 10 bases in the middle. The CDR3 has 15 amino acids. As DNA, the CDR3 is TGTGCCAGCAGTCTGATTAGTGCTGGGGCCAACGTCCTGACTTTC. Encoded protein: CASSLISAGANVLTF.